This T cell receptor beta chain was obtained from a study of regulatory T cells in long-lasting Graves disease (dated by TCRdb to the early 2020s). Regarding the study in general: Patients with newly diagnosed Graves' disease had been on antithyroid drugs for under 3 months. This study used TCR sequencing and RNA sequencing of peripheral blood to compare persistent Graves' disease patients against newly diagnosed Graves' disease patients. The study was conducted in China and was registered as a clinical trial. A total of around 35 samples underwent TCR sequencing, from some 13 patients with persistent Graves' disease and 20 or so patients with newly diagnosed Graves' disease. What the study reported, not specific to this receptor: The study examined only peripheral blood because the primary lesion, thyroid tissue, could not be accessed. Compared with newly diagnosed patients, patients with persistent Graves' disease had lower TCR Shannon entropy and fewer highly expanded clones, which suggests clonal expansion. The small sample size was acknowledged by the authors as a limitation that may reduce accuracy. Sequencing and analysis were restricted to the TCR beta chain. TRBV28, TRBJ1-2 and TRBJ2-5 were preferentially used in persistent disease, while TRBV20-1 and TRBJ2-1 were favored in newly diagnosed disease. Patients with persistent disease shared more public clonotypes (around 3,000) than newly diagnosed patients did (more than 900).

This clonotype has more than one count but fewer than ten. Its antigen remains undetermined. Base qualities were left out, and no much larger clone turns up one base away. The library relied on multiplex PCR. TCRdb records Illumina HiSeq 4000 as the sequencer. To build TCR beta libraries, CDR3 regions were amplified by Arm-PCR using iRepertoire HTBI primers. Before sequencing, the PCR products underwent gel purification. The authors processed their data as follows. Gene usage analysis of CDR3 amino acid clonotypes relied on the 60 to 65 TRBV and about 15 TRBJ segments identified across samples. Filtered high-quality paired reads were merged into contigs using COPE and FqMerger. Contigs were aligned with BLAST to IMGT TRBV, TRBD and TRBJ reference genes, and CDR3 was defined per IMGT. Clonotypes above 0.1% frequency were classified as highly expanded clones. Repertoire diversity was measured by Shannon entropy, and V-J evenness by the Gini coefficient. Public clonotypes were defined as clonotypes shared by more than one individual. TCRdb itself trimmed the public reads at Q25 with fastp, ran MiXCR and retained productive beta chains. Here each entry gathers all rows of one CDR3 protein and keeps the most common genes and DNA. The V and J calls and clone size are TCRdb's, not the authors'. Counted in this sample were about 220,000 distinct CDR3 sequences; around 16% of them appeared once. In total, the top ten clones hold 22% of the sample.

Taken from the germline V gene, the CDR1 and CDR2 loops are KGHDR and SFDVKD. Deletion took 4 bases off V and 1 base off J, with a span of 12 bases between the germline ends. The CDR3 has 15 amino acids, counting the end cysteine and phenylalanine. Of the read, only the CDR3 DNA is kept; its 45 bases are in frame from base 1. The sample's time point, from its label and the paper: newly diagnosed GD, antithyroid drugs for less than 3 months. For both TCR sequencing and RNA sequencing, RNA was extracted from PBMCs in TRIzol. Graves' disease was diagnosed according to American Thyroid Association guidelines. The patients came from an endocrinology department in Xi'an, China. From each patient, roughly 9 milliliters of peripheral blood was collected into an EDTA anticoagulant tube. Ficoll Paque Plus density gradient separation was used to isolate PBMCs, and no further T cell sorting was done. An Agilent 2100 Bioanalyzer and agarose gel were used to assess RNA quality, and a NanoDrop 2000 was used to measure RNA concentration.

This chain joins TRBV24-1 to TRBJ1-1, with TRBD1 perhaps the D gene, on 5 matching bases. Source: peripheral blood mononuclear cells (PBMCs), taken at new diagnosis, from a patient treated with antithyroid drugs. The clonotype was recovered from a female donor with Graves disease. The CDR3 region reads CATSERGHGNTEAFF. The DNA is TGTGCCACCAGTGAGAGAGGACACGGGAACACTGAAGCTTTCTTT.